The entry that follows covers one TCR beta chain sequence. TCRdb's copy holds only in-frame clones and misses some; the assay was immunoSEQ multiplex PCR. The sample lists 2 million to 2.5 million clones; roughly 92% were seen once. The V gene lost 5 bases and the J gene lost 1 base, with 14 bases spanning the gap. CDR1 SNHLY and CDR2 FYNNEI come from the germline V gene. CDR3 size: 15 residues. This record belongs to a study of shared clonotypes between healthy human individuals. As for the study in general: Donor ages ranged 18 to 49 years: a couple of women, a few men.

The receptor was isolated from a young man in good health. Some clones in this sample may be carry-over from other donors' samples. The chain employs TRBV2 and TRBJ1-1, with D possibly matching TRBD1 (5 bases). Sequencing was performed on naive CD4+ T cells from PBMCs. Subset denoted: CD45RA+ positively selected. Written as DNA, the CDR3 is TGTGCCAGCAGTCCGGGACGGATAAGGAACACTGAAGCTTTCTTT. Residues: CASSPGRIRNTEAFF.